This T cell receptor (beta chain) is drawn from a study of T cell responses to AZD1222 COVID-19 vaccine. Method: immunoSEQ multiplex PCR; TCRdb's copy keeps in-frame clones and lacks some. The sample has around 140,000 clones; 85% to 95% are singletons. Study results and limitations: Every sample of the repertoires postdated the peak T cell response. Clonal diversity was possibly underestimated, and the donors were mostly white British, with more females. Dominant at 160-218 and 743-854, vaccine-associated CD4 TCRs also spanned spike.

Details on this clone: Antigen specificity is unknown.

This TCR came from an adult who received the AZD1222 COVID-19 vaccine. The sample here was peripheral blood, taken 28 days after the second AZD1222 dose.

The CDR3 sequence: CASSAHRARNEQYF. The CDR3 DNA sequence: TGTGCCAGCAGTGCCCACAGGGCAAGGAACGAGCAGTACTTC. The rearrangement uses TRBV27 and TRBJ2-7, with D possibly being TRBD1 (6 bases). Germline-derived CDR1 and CDR2 are MNHEY and SMNVEV (reference sequence). The CDR3 is 14 amino acids. V was cut by 5 bases and J by 5 bases, with 16 bases left in between.